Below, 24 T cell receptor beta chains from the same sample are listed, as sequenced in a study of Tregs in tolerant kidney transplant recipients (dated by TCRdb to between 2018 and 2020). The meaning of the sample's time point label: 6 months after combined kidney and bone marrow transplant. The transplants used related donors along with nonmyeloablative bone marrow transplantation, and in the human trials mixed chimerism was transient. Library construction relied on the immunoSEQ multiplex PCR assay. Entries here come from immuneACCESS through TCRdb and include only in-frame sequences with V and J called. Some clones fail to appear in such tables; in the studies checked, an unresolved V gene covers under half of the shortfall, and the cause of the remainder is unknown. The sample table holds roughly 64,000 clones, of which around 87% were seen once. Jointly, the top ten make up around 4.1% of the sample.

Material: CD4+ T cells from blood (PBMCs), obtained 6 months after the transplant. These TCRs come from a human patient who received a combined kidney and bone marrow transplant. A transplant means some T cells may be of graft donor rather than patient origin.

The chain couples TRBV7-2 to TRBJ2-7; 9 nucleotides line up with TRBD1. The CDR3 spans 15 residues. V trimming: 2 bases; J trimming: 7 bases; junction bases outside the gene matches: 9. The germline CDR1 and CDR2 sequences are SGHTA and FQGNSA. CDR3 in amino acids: CASSLLTGGAEEQYF. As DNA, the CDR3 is TGTGCCAGCAGCTTATTAACAGGGGGCGCGGAAGAGCAGTACTTC.

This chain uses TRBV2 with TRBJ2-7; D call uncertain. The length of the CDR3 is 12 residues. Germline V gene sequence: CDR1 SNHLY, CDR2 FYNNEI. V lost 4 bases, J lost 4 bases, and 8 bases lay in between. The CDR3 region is CASSAQMYEQYF. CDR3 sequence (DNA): TGTGCCAGCAGTGCCCAAATGTACGAGCAGTACTTC.

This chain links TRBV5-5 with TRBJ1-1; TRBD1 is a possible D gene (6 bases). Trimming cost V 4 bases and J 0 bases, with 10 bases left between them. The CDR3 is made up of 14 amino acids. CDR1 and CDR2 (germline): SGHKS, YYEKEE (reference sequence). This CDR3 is CASSQGQLNTEAFF. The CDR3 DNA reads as TGTGCCAGCAGCCAAGGACAGCTGAACACTGAAGCTTTCTTT.

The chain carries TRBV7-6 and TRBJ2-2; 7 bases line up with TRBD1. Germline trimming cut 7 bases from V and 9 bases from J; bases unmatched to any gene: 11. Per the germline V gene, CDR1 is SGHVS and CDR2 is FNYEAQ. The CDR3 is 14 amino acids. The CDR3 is CASTPGGNARELFF. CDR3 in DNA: TGTGCCAGCACCCCAGGGGGTAATGCCAGGGAGCTGTTTTTT.

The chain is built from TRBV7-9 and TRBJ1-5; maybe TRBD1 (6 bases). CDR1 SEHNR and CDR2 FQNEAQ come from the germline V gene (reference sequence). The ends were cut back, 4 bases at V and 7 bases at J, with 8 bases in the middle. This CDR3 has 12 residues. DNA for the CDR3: TGTGCCAGCAGCTGGGGGGGCCAGCCCCAGCATTTT. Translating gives CASSWGGQPQHF.

The DNA for the CDR3 is TGTGCCAGTAGAGGACATGCTGGGGCCAACGTCCTGACTTTC. It specifies CASRGHAGANVLTF. The chain employs TRBV19 and TRBJ2-6; D perhaps matches TRBD1 (5 bases). The ends were cut back, 6 bases at V and 2 bases at J, with 8 bases in the middle. Germline V gene lookup returns CDR1 LNHDA and CDR2 SQIVND (reference sequence). The CDR3 sequence is 14 residues long.

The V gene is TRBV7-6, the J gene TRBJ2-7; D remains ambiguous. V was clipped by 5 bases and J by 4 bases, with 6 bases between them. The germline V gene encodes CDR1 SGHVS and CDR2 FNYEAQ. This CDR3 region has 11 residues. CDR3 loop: CASSPGYEQYF. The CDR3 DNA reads TGTGCCAGCAGCCCCGGGTACGAGCAGTACTTC.

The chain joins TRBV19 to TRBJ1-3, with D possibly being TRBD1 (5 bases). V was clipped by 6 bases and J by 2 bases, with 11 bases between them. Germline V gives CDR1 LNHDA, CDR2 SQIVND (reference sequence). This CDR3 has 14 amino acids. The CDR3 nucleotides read TGTGCCAGTAGGGTTCGGGGGGCTGGAAACACCATATATTTT. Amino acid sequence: CASRVRGAGNTIYF.

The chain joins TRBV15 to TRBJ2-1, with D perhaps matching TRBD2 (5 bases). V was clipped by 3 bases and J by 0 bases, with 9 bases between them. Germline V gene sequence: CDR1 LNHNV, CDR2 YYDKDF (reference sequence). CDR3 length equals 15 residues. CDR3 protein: CATSSGKSSYNEQFF. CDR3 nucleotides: TGTGCCACCAGCAGCGGGAAAAGCTCCTACAATGAGCAGTTCTTC.

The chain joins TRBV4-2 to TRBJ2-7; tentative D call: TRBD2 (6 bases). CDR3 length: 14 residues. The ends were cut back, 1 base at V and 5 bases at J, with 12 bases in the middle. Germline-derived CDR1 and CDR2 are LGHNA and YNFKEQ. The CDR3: CASSQVGLLDEQYF. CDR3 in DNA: TGTGCCAGCAGCCAAGTTGGACTACTAGACGAGCAGTACTTC.

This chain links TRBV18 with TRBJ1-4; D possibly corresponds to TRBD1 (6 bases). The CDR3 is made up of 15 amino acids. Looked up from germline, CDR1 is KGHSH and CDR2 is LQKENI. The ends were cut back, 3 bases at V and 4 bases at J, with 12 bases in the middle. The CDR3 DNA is TGTGCCAGCTCACCGGGGGGGCAGAATAATGAAAAACTGTTTTTT. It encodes CASSPGGQNNEKLFF.

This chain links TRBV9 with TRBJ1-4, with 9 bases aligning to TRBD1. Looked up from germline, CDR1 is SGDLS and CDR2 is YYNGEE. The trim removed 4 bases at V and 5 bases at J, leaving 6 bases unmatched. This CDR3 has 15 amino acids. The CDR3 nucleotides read TGTGCCAGCAGCCCCGGGACAGGGAGAAATGAAAAACTGTTTTTT. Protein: CASSPGTGRNEKLFF.

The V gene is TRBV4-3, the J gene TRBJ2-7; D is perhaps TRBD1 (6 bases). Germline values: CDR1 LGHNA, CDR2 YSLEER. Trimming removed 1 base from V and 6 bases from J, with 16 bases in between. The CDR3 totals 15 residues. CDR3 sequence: CASSQGTAGAREQYF. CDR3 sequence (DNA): TGCGCCAGCAGCCAAGGAACGGCAGGGGCACGCGAGCAGTACTTC.

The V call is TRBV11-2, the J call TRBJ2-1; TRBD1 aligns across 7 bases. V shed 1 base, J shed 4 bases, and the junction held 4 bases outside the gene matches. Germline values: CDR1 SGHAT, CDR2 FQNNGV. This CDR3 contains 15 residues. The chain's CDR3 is CASSLAGTDYNEQFF. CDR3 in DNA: TGTGCCAGCAGCTTAGCCGGGACAGATTACAATGAGCAGTTCTTC.

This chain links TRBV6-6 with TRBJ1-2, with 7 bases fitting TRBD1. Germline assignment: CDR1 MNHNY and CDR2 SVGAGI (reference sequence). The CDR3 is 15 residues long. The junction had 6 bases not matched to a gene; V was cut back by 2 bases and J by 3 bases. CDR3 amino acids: CASSYTSGTDYGYTF. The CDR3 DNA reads TGTGCCAGCAGTTACACCTCCGGGACAGACTATGGCTACACCTTC.

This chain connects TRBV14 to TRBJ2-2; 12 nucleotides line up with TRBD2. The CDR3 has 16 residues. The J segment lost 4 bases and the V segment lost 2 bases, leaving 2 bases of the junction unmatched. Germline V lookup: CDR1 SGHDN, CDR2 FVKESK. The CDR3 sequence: CASSQRTSGATGELFF. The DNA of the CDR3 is TGTGCCAGCAGCCAACGGACTAGCGGGGCCACCGGGGAGCTGTTTTTT.

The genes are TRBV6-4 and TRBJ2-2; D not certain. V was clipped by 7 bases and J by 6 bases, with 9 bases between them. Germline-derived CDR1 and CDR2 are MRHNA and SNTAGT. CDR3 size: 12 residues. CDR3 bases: TGTGCCAGCACCGAACGGGCCGGGGAGCTGTTTTTT. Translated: CASTERAGELFF.

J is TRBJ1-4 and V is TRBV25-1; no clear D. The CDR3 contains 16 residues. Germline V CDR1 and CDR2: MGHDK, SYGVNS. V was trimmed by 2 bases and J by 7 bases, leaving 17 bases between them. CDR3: CASSEARSGVPEKLFF. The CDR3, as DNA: TGTGCCAGCAGTGAAGCCCGAAGCGGGGTACCTGAAAAACTGTTTTTT.

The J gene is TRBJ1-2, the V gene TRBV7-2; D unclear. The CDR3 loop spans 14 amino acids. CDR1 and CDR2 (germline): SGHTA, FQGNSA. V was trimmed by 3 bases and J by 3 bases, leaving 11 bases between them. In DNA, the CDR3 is TGTGCCAGCAGCTTGGGAGGGCTGGACTATGGCTACACCTTC. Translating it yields CASSLGGLDYGYTF.

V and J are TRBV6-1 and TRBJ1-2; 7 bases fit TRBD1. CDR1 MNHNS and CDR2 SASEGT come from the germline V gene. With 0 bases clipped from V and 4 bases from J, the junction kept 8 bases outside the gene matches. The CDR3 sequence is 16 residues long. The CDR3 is CASSEASAGGGYGYTF. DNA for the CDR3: TGTGCCAGCAGTGAAGCGTCGGCAGGGGGTGGCTATGGCTACACCTTC.

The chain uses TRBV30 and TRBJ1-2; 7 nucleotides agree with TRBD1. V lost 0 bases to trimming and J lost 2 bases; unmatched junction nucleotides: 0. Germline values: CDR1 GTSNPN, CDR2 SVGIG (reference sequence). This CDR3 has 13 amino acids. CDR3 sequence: CAWSVTGNYGYTF. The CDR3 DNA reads TGTGCCTGGAGTGTGACAGGGAACTATGGCTACACCTTC. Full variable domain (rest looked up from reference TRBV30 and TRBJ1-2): SQTIHQWPATLVQPVGSPLSLECTVEGTSNPNLYWYRQAAGRGLQLLFYSVGIGQISSEVPQNLSASRPQDRQFILSSKKLLLSDSGFYLCAWSVTGNYGYTFGSGTRLTVV.

Here the CDR3 reads CASSGQGYTEAFF. CDR3 in DNA: TGTGCCAGCAGTGGGCAGGGCTACACTGAAGCTTTCTTT. The rearrangement links TRBV6-1 to TRBJ1-1; D is possibly TRBD1 (5 bases). The CDR3 sequence is 13 residues long. Germline CDR1 MNHNS, CDR2 SASEGT. Trimming cost V 4 bases and J 3 bases, with 9 bases left between them.

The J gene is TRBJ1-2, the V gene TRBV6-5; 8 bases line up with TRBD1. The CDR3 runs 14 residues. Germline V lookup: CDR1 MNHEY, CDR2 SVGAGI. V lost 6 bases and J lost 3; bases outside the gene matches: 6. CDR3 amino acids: CASRPGQDYYGYTF. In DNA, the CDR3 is TGTGCCAGCAGACCGGGACAGGACTACTATGGCTACACCTTC.

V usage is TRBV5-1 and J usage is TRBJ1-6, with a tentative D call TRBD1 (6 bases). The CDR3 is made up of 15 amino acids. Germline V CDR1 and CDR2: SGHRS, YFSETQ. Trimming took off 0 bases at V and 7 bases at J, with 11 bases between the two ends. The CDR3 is CASSLGQGHNSPLHF. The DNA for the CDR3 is TGCGCCAGCAGCTTGGGGCAGGGACACAATTCACCCCTCCACTTT.